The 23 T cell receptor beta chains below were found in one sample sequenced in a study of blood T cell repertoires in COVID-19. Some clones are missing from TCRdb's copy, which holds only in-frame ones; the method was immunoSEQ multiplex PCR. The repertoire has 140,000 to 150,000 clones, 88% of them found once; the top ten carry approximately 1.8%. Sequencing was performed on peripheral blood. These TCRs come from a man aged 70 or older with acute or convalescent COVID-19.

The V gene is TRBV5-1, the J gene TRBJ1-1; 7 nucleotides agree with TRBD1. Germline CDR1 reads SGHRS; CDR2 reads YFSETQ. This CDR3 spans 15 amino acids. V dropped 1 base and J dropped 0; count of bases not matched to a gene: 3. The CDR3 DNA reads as TGCGCCAGCAGCTTGAGCACAGGGGTGAACACTGAAGCTTTCTTT. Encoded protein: CASSLSTGVNTEAFF.

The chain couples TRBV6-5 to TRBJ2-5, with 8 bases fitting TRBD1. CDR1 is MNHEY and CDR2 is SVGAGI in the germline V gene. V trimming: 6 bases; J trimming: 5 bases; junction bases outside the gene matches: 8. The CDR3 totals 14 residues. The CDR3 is CASRKRQGTETQYF. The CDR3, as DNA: TGTGCCAGCAGGAAAAGACAGGGGACGGAGACCCAGTACTTC.

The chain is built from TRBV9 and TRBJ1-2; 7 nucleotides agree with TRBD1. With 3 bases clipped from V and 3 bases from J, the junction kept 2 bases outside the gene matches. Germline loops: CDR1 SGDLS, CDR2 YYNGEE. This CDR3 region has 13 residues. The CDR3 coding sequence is TGTGCCAGCAGCGGACAGGGAGACTATGGCTACACCTTC. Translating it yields CASSGQGDYGYTF. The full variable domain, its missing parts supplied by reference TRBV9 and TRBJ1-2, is DSGVTQTPKHLITATGQRVTLRCSPRSGDLSVYWYQQSLDQGLQFLIQYYNGEERAKGNILERFSAQQFPDLHSELNLSSLELGDSALYFCASSGQGDYGYTFGSGTRLTVV.

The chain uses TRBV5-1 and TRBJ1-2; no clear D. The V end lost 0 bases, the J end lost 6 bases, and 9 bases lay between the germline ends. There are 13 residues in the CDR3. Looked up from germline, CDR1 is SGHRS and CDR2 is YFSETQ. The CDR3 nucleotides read TGCGCCAGCAGCTTGGATCGGGGAAATGGCTACACCTTC. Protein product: CASSLDRGNGYTF.

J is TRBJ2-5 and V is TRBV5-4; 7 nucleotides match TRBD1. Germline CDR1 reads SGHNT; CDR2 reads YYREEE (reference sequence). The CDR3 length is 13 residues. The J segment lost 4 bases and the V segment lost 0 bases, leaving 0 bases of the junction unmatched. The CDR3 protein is CASSLAGGETQYF. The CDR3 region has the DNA TGTGCCAGCAGCTTGGCAGGGGGAGAGACCCAGTACTTC.

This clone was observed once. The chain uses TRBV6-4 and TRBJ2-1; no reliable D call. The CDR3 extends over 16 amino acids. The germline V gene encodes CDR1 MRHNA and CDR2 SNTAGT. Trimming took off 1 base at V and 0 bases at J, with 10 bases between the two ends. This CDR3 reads CASSDWSESSYNEQFF. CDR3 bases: TGTGCCAGCAGTGACTGGTCGGAGAGCTCCTACAATGAGCAGTTCTTC.

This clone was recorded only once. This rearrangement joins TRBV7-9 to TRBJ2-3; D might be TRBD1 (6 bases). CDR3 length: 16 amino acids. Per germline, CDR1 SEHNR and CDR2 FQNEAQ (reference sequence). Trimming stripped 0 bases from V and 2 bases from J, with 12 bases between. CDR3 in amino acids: CASSLAGRGITDTQYF. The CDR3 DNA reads TGTGCCAGCAGCTTAGCGGGTAGGGGGATCACAGATACGCAGTATTTT.

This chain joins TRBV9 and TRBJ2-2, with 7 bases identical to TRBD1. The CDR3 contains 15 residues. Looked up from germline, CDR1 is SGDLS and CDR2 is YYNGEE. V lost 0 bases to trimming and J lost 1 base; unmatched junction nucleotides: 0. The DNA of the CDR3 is TGTGCCAGCAGCGTAGGACAGGGGAACACCGGGGAGCTGTTTTTT. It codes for CASSVGQGNTGELFF.

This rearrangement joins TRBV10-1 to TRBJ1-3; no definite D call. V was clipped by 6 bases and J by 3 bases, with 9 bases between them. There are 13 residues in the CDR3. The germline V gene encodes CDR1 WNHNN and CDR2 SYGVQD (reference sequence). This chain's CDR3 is CASSGNFGNTIYF. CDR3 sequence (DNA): TGCGCCAGCAGCGGGAATTTTGGAAACACCATATATTTT.

The CDR3 reads CASRRGWAGEQYF. In nucleotides, the CDR3 is TGTGCCAGCAGGCGGGGCTGGGCCGGCGAGCAGTACTTC. V gene TRBV28 combines with J gene TRBJ2-7; D may be TRBD2 (6 bases). This CDR3 is built from 13 residues. V was pared by 6 bases and J by 6 bases, with 15 bases between. Germline lookup yields CDR1 MDHEN and CDR2 SYDVKM.

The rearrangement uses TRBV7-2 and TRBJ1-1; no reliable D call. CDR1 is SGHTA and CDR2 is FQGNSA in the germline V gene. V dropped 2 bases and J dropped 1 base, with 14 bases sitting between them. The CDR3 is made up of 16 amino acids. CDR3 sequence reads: CASSLQATYGNTEAFF. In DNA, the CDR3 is TGTGCCAGCAGCTTACAGGCGACATATGGGAACACTGAAGCTTTCTTT.

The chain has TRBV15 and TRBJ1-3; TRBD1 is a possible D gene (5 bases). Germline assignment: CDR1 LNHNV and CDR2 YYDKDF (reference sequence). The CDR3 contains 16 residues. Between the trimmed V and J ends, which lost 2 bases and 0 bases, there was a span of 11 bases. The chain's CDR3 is CATSRPHDSSGNTIYF. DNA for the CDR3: TGTGCCACCAGCAGACCTCACGACAGCTCTGGAAACACCATATATTTT.

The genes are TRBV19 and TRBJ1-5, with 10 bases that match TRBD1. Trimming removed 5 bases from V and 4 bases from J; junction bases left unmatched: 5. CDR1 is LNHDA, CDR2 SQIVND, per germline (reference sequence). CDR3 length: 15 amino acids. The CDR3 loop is CASSWGQGYNQPQHF. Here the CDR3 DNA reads TGTGCCAGTAGTTGGGGACAGGGGTATAATCAGCCCCAGCATTTT.

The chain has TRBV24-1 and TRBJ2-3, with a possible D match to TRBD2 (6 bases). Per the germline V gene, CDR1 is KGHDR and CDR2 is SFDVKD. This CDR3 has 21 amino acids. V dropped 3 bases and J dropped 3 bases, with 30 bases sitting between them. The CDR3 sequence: CATSDTYSALVTGRSTDTQYF. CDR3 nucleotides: TGTGCCACCAGTGATACTTACAGCGCTTTAGTCACGGGGAGGTCGACAGATACGCAGTATTTT.

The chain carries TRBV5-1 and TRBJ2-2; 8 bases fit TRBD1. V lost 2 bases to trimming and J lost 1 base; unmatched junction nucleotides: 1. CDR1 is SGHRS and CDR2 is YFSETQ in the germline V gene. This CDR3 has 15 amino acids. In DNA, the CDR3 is TGCGCCAGCAGCTTTGGGACAGGGAACACCGGGGAGCTGTTTTTT. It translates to CASSFGTGNTGELFF.

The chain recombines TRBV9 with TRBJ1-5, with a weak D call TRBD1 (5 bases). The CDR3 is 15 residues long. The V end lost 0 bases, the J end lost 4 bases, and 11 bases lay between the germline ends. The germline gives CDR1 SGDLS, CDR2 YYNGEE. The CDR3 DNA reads TGTGCCAGCAGCGTAGGTCTCAGGGATAATCAGCCCCAGCATTTT. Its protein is CASSVGLRDNQPQHF.

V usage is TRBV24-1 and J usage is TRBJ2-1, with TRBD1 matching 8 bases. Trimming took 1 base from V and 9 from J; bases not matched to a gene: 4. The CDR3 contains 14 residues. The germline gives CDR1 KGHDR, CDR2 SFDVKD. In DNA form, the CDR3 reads TGTGCCACCAGTGATTTCACAACAGGGGGTGAGCAGTTCTTC. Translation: CATSDFTTGGEQFF.

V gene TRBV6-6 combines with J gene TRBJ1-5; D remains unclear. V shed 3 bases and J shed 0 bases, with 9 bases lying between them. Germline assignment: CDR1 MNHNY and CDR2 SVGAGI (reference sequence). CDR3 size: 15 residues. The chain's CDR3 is CASSYTGYSNQPQHF. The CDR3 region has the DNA TGTGCCAGCAGTTATACGGGTTATAGCAATCAGCCCCAGCATTTT.

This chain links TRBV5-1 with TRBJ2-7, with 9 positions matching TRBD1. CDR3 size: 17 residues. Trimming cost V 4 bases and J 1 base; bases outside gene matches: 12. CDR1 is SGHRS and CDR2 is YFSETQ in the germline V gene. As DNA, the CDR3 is TGCGCCAGCAGCATCATTCCCGGGACAGGGAGTTCCTACGAGCAGTACTTC. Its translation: CASSIIPGTGSSYEQYF.

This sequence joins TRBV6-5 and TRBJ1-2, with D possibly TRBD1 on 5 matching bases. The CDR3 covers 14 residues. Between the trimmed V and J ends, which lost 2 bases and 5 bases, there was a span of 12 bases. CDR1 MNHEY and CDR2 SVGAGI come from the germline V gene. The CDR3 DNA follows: TGTGCCAGCAGTTACATCCAGGGTAGATATGGCTACACCTTC. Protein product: CASSYIQGRYGYTF.

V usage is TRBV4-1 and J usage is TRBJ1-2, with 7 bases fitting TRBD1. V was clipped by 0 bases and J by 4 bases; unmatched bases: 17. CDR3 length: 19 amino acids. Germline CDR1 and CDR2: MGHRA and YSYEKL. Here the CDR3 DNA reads TGCGCCAGCAGCCAAGACGGGGTAGTCGTAGGGGGCGGCGGCTATGGCTACACCTTC. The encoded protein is CASSQDGVVVGGGGYGYTF.

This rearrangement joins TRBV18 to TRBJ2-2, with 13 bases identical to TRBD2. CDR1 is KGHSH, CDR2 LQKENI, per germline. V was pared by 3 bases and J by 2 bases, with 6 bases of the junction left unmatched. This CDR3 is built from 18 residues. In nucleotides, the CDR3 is TGTGCCAGCTCACCTCTCGGACTAGCGGGAGCTAACACCGGGGAGCTGTTTTTT. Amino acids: CASSPLGLAGANTGELFF.

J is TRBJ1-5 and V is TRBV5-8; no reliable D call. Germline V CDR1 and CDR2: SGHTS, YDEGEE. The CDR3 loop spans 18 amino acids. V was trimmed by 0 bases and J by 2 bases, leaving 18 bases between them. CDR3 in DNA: TGTGCCAGCAGCTTGGGAAATCGGAGGAGCTCGGGCAATCAGCCCCAGCATTTT. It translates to CASSLGNRRSSGNQPQHF.